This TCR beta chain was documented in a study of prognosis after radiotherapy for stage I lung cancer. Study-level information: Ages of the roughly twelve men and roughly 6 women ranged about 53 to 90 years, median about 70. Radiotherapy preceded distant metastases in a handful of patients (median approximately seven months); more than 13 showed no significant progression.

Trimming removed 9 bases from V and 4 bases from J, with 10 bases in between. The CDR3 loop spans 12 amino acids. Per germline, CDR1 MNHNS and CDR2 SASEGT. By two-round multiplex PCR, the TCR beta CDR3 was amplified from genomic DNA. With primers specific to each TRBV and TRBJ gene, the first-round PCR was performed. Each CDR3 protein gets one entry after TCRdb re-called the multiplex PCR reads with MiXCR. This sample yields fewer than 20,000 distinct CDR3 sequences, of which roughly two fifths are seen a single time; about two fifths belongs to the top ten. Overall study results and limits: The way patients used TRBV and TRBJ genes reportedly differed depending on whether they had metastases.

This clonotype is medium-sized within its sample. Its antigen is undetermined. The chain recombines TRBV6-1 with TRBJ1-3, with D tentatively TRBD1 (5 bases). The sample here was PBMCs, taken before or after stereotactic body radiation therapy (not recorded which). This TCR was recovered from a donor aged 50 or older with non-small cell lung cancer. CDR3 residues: CASKGLGNTIYF. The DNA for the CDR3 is TGTGCCAGTAAGGGGCTCGGAAACACCATATATTTT.